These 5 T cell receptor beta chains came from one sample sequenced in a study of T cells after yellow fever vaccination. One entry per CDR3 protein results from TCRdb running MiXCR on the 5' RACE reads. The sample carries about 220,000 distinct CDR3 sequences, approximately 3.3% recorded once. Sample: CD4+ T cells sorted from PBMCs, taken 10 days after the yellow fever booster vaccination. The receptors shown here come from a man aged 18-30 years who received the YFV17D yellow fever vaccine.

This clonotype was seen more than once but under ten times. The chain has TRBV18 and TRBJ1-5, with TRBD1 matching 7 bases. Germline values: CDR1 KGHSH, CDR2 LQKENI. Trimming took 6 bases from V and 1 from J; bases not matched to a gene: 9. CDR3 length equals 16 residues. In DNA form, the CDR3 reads TGTGCCAGCTCCCGACAGGGAGGTTCGAGCAATCAGCCCCAGCATTTT. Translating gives CASSRQGGSSNQPQHF.

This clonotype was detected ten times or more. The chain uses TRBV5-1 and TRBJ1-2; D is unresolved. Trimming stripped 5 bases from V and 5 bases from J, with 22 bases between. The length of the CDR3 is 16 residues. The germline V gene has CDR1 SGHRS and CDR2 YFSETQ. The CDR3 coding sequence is TGCGCCAGCAGAAATAATCCGGGCTCCGACGGGTATGGCTACACCTTC. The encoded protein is CASRNNPGSDGYGYTF.

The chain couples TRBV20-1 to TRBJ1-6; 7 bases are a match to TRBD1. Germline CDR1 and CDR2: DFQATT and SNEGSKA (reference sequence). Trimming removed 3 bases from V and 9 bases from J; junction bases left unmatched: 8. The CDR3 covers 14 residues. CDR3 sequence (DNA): TGCAGTGCTAGGGGACAGTTACAGGGTTCACCCCTCCACTTT. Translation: CSARGQLQGSPLHF.

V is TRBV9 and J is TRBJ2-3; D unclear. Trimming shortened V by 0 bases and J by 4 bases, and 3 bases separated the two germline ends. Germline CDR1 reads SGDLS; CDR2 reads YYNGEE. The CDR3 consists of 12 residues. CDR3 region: CASSVASDTQYF. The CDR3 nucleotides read TGTGCCAGCAGCGTAGCGTCAGATACGCAGTATTTT.

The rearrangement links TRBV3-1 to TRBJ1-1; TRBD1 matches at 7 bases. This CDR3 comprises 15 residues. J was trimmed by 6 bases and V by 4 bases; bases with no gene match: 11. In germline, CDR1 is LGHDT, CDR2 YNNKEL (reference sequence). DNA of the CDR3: TGTGCCAGCAGCCTTACGGGGACAGAGGATTCTGAAGCTTTCTTT. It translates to CASSLTGTEDSEAFF.